This T cell receptor (beta chain) originates from a study of regulatory T cells in long-lasting Graves disease. This CDR3 has 15 residues. Trimming left V 3 bases short and J 1 base short, with 9 bases between. CDR1 and CDR2 (germline): SEHNR, FQNEAQ (reference sequence). Libraries of TCR beta came from iRepertoire HTBI primers plus Arm-PCR of CDR3 regions. MiXCR, run by TCRdb on the multiplex PCR reads, gives a single entry per CDR3 protein. Seen here are 350,000 to 500,000 distinct CDR3 sequences, around 23% observed once, and the top ten hold 14%. The sample holds a few counts of this clonotype. Its antigen is undetermined. Stated time point: persistent/refractory GD, antithyroid drugs over 5 years with positive TRAb. RNA isolated from PBMCs was used to make the TCR library. The diagnosis of Graves' disease used American Thyroid Association guidelines. Whole-study results and caveats: Persistent patients shared more public clonotypes (about 3,000) than newly diagnosed patients (about 970). Owing to a sample size that was small, accuracy may have been reduced. Study was limited to peripheral blood, excluding thyroid tissue.

This receptor was taken from a female donor with Graves disease. The V call is TRBV7-9, the J call TRBJ2-2, with a weak D call TRBD2 (6 bases). The source material was peripheral blood mononuclear cells (PBMCs), sampled when the disease was refractory, from a patient treated with antithyroid drugs. CDR3 sequence (DNA): TGTGCCAGCAGCTTGGAGCGGGTGAACACCGGGGAGCTGTTTTTT. This translates into CASSLERVNTGELFF.